This T cell receptor beta chain emerged from a study of T-cell reconstitution after alpha-beta-depleted transplantation in children. Study results and limitations: As was reported, about two months after transplant, alpha-beta T cells came from several hundred expanded graft clones. Once a year had passed after transplant, T-cell counts and diversity came mostly from newly produced T cells. Some patients owed their high day-60 TCRbeta diversity to surviving recipient T cells and thymic progenitors.

The CDR3 runs to 14 residues. In germline, CDR1 is SEHNR, CDR2 FQNEAQ (reference sequence). Trimming stripped 5 bases from V and 2 bases from J, with 13 bases between. Unique molecular identifiers were used to barcode this TCRbeta library. A single record per CDR3 protein comes from TCRdb applying MiXCR to the PCR reads. The sample holds 200,000 or so distinct CDR3 sequences, roughly 6% seen once. At least ten counts were recorded for this clonotype. The antigen is undetermined. The sequence derives from a girl under three years old with combined immunodeficiency, due to receive a stem cell transplant. This chain uses TRBV7-9 with TRBJ2-7; D remains unclear. Here the sequenced sample was PBMCs, taken before TCRalphabeta/CD19-depleted stem cell transplant. CDR3 sequence reads: CASSKDGTTYEQYF. DNA for the CDR3: TGTGCCAGCAGCAAGGACGGAACCACCTACGAGCAGTACTTC.